Below, 12 T cell receptor beta chains from the same sample are listed, as sequenced in a study of T cell repertoires in cytomegalovirus infection. TCRdb passed the reads through MiXCR, listing each CDR3 protein once. The sample shows about 700,000 distinct CDR3 sequences, about 33% of them seen only once. For these receptors, no antigen is known. Sequenced material: cultured PBMCs, taken from culture after CMV antigen stimulation. The receptor source for this set is a human donor in good health (CMV status not recorded). Some clones in this sample may be carry-over from other donors' samples.

Only one count was recorded for this clonotype. This chain uses TRBV5-1 with TRBJ2-7; D tentatively fits TRBD1 or TRBD2 (5 bases each). V dropped 4 bases and J dropped 2 bases, with 16 bases sitting between them. CDR1 is SGHRS, CDR2 YFSETQ, per germline. CDR3 size: 15 residues. CDR3 protein: CASSIRDHNAYEQYF. CDR3 nucleotide sequence: TGCGCCAGCAGCATCCGGGACCACAATGCCTACGAGCAGTACTTC.

The V call is TRBV5-1, the J call TRBJ1-5, with no clear D. Germline V gene sequence: CDR1 SGHRS, CDR2 YFSETQ. The CDR3 spans 13 residues. Trimming left V 0 bases short and J 6 bases short, with 7 bases between. The CDR3 here is CASSLEYGQPQHF. CDR3 sequence (DNA): TGCGCCAGCAGCTTGGAGTATGGTCAGCCCCAGCATTTT.

This clonotype was seen a handful of times. This rearrangement joins TRBV27 to TRBJ2-7, with 8 positions matching TRBD2. The CDR3 extends over 17 amino acids. Germline trimming cut 1 base from V and 5 bases from J; bases unmatched to any gene: 13. CDR1 is MNHEY, CDR2 SMNVEV, per germline (reference sequence). CDR3 DNA sequence: TGTGCCAGCAGTTTATTCGGTCGGGGTAGCGGGGAGCACGAGCAGTACTTC. This sequence encodes CASSLFGRGSGEHEQYF.

This clonotype was seen only a few times. This chain connects TRBV10-3 to TRBJ2-5; perhaps D is TRBD1 or TRBD2 (5 bases each). Trimming shortened V by 10 bases and J by 1 base, and 16 bases separated the two germline ends. From germline, CDR1 is ENHRY and CDR2 SYGVKD. The CDR3 consists of 14 residues. CDR3 DNA sequence: TGTGCCACACGGGACGGAACCTCCCAAGAGACCCAGTACTTC. Amino acids: CATRDGTSQETQYF.

The V and J genes are TRBV7-2 and TRBJ2-7; TRBD1 aligns across 10 bases. CDR3 length: 13 residues. CDR1 is SGHTA and CDR2 is FQGNSA in the germline V gene. V shed 3 bases and J 5 bases; nucleotides not matched to a gene: 1. The CDR3 DNA follows: TGTGCCAGCAGCTTCGGGACAGGGGACGAGCAGTACTTC. It yields the protein CASSFGTGDEQYF.

CDR3: CASSTSATDTQYF. Here the CDR3 DNA reads TGTGCCAGCAGTACTAGCGCTACAGATACGCAGTATTTT. The chain uses TRBV7-6 and TRBJ2-3; 7 nucleotides match TRBD2. The CDR3 extends over 13 amino acids. Germline CDR1 SGHVS, CDR2 FNYEAQ. The ends lost 6 bases at V and 3 bases at J; junction bases unmatched: 3.

The sample holds a few counts of this clonotype. The rearrangement uses TRBV7-8 and TRBJ2-3; 9 bases match TRBD2. This CDR3 contains 17 residues. Germline-derived CDR1 and CDR2 are SGHVS and FQNEAQ. The V segment lost 5 bases and the J segment 1 base; nucleotides outside the gene matches: 10. The CDR3 DNA sequence: TGTGCCAGCAGCCCAACCCTATGGACTAGCGGCACAGATACGCAGTATTTT. As protein: CASSPTLWTSGTDTQYF.

CDR3: CSARDPVQGNTIYF. CDR3 bases: TGCAGTGCTAGAGATCCAGTTCAAGGAAACACCATATATTTT. The chain employs TRBV20-1 and TRBJ1-3; D not certain. V lost 0 bases and J 4 bases, leaving 10 bases between the germline ends. This CDR3 has 14 amino acids. Germline V gene lookup returns CDR1 DFQATT and CDR2 SNEGSKA (reference sequence).

The chain employs TRBV25-1 and TRBJ1-6; D is perhaps TRBD1 (5 bases). This CDR3 region has 13 residues. V shed 10 bases and J shed 3 bases, with 10 bases lying between them. The V gene's germline CDR1 is MGHDK and CDR2 SYGVNS. The CDR3 DNA follows: TGTGCCACCCGCGACAGCTATAATTCACCCCTCCACTTT. Translating gives CATRDSYNSPLHF.

A few counts support this clonotype. The chain uses TRBV6-5 and TRBJ1-2, with 9 nucleotides matching TRBD1. V lost 2 bases, J lost 6 bases, and 4 bases stayed unmatched. The CDR3 covers 14 residues. Germline V CDR1 and CDR2: MNHEY, SVGAGI. CDR3: CASSYTDRGNGYTF. The DNA for the CDR3 is TGTGCCAGCAGTTACACGGACAGGGGTAATGGCTACACCTTC.

Only a few counts were recorded for this clonotype. The gene calls are TRBV11-2 and TRBJ2-3; tentatively, D is TRBD2 (6 bases). Germline assignment: CDR1 SGHAT and CDR2 FQNNGV. The CDR3 is made up of 15 amino acids. The V end lost 7 bases, the J end lost 2 bases, and 16 bases lay between the germline ends. CDR3 loop: CASINTGLNTDTQYF. CDR3 in DNA: TGTGCCAGCATCAACACGGGACTTAACACAGATACGCAGTATTTT.

The rearrangement links TRBV6-6 to TRBJ1-2; 9 nucleotides align to TRBD1. This CDR3 comprises 13 residues. V lost 2 bases, J lost 10 bases, and 5 bases stayed unmatched. Looked up from germline, CDR1 is MNHNY and CDR2 is SVGAGI (reference sequence). The CDR3 sequence is CASSYGQGIDYTF. In nucleotides, the CDR3 is TGTGCCAGCAGTTACGGACAGGGGATAGACTACACCTTC.